The 27 T cell receptor beta chains below all came from one sample that was sequenced in a study of T cells after yellow fever vaccination. TCRdb reprocessed the 5' RACE reads via MiXCR and lists one record per CDR3 protein. The sample records about 430,000 distinct CDR3 sequences, around 19% being singletons. Sequencing used PBMCs, obtained before the yellow fever booster vaccination. The receptors derive from a man aged 18 to 30 who received the YFV17D yellow fever vaccine.

This clonotype was seen only once. The chain links TRBV5-1 to TRBJ1-5; weak D call: TRBD1 (6 bases). Germline CDR1 is SGHRS and CDR2 is YFSETQ. This CDR3 comprises 15 residues. The V gene lost 4 bases and the J gene lost 1 base, with 12 bases spanning the gap. CDR3 loop: CASSPGQQSNQPQHF. CDR3 DNA: TGCGCCAGCAGCCCGGGACAACAAAGCAATCAGCCCCAGCATTTT.

This clonotype was found a few times. The chain carries TRBV5-1 and TRBJ1-2, with 7 bases that match TRBD1. In germline, CDR1 is SGHRS, CDR2 YFSETQ. The CDR3 covers 15 residues. The junction had 10 bases not matched to a gene; V was cut back by 4 bases and J by 4 bases. CDR3 DNA: TGCGCCAGCAGCCCGGCGGCAGGGGGGCCCTATGGCTACACCTTC. The encoded protein is CASSPAAGGPYGYTF.

V usage is TRBV12-5 and J usage is TRBJ2-7; no clear D. Looked up from germline, CDR1 is LGHNT and CDR2 is FRNRAP. This CDR3 has 11 residues. V was cut by 1 base and J by 4 bases, with 2 bases left in between. CDR3 DNA: TGTGCTAGTGGTTTGGGATACGAGCAGTACTTC. This sequence encodes CASGLGYEQYF.

This clonotype showed up just a few times. The chain joins TRBV29-1 to TRBJ1-5; weak D call: TRBD1 (5 bases). Germline V gene data show CDR1 as SQVTM and CDR2 as ANQGSEA. The CDR3 length is 13 residues. V dropped 4 bases and J dropped 0 bases, with 7 bases sitting between them. The CDR3 nucleotides are TGCAGCGTTGCGGGGGATAGCAATCAGCCCCAGCATTTT. It is translated as CSVAGDSNQPQHF.

The rearrangement uses TRBV9 and TRBJ2-3; D possibly corresponds to TRBD2 (6 bases). V gave up 4 bases and J gave up 0 bases, with 18 bases separating them. Germline CDR1 SGDLS, CDR2 YYNGEE. The CDR3 spans 17 residues. The CDR3 protein is CASSPGAGGASTDTQYF. CDR3 sequence (DNA): TGTGCCAGCAGCCCCGGGGCCGGCGGGGCTAGCACAGATACGCAGTATTTT.

The chain is built from TRBV4-2 and TRBJ2-3, with 7 bases matching TRBD2. The CDR3 sequence is 15 residues long. The germline V gene has CDR1 LGHNA and CDR2 YNFKEQ. J was trimmed by 3 bases and V by 3 bases; bases with no gene match: 6. The chain's CDR3 is CASSHRLATTDTQYF. In DNA, the CDR3 is TGTGCCAGCAGCCACCGACTAGCAACGACAGATACGCAGTATTTT.

This clonotype was seen a few times. The V call is TRBV28, the J call TRBJ2-5; the match to TRBD1 covers 11 bases. Germline V gene lookup returns CDR1 MDHEN and CDR2 SYDVKM. The length of the CDR3 is 13 residues. After removal of 5 bases from V and 8 bases from J, the junction contained 4 bases not matched to a gene. This chain's CDR3 is CASSLGQGATQYF. As DNA, the CDR3 is TGTGCCAGCAGTCTTGGACAGGGGGCAACCCAGTACTTC.

A few counts support this clonotype. The chain couples TRBV28 to TRBJ1-1, with D hard to call. CDR3 size: 14 residues. V was cut by 5 bases and J by 8 bases, with 18 bases left in between. Germline V CDR1 and CDR2: MDHEN, SYDVKM. The CDR3 is CASSLVGYRWEAFF. The CDR3 bases are TGTGCCAGCAGTCTAGTCGGGTATAGATGGGAAGCTTTCTTT.

V gene TRBV29-1 combines with J gene TRBJ1-2, with a weak D call TRBD1 (5 bases). The V and J ends lost 3 bases and 2 bases respectively, with 16 bases between them. The CDR3 totals 15 residues. Per the germline V gene, CDR1 is SQVTM and CDR2 is ANQGSEA. CDR3 bases: TGCAGCGTTGACGGGGCGGCTGTCGTAAACTATGGCTACACCTTC. It yields the protein CSVDGAAVVNYGYTF.

The rearrangement joins TRBV6-2 or TRBV6-3 to TRBJ1-2; 10 nucleotides align to TRBD1. This CDR3 region has 13 residues. The germline gives CDR1 MNHEY, CDR2 SVGEGT. V lost 5 bases, J lost 7 bases, and 4 bases stayed unmatched. The DNA for the CDR3 is TGTGCCAGCAGTATCGGACAGGGGGTTGGCTACACCTTC. It specifies CASSIGQGVGYTF.

This clonotype was detected only a few times. This chain uses TRBV18 with TRBJ2-5, with D unclear. Germline V gene lookup returns CDR1 KGHSH and CDR2 LQKENI. There are 12 residues in the CDR3. Trimming shortened V by 3 bases and J by 3 bases, and 5 bases separated the two germline ends. In DNA, the CDR3 is TGTGCCAGCTCACCGGCCGAAGAGACCCAGTACTTC. Amino acids: CASSPAEETQYF.

In its sample, this clonotype was seen many times. At one of its ends the junction is not consistent with the germline gene, which may arise from a read error. V usage is TRBV12-3 or TRBV12-4 and J usage is TRBJ2-1, with D hard to call. The CDR3 contains 11 residues. CDR3 sequence reads: CASSFYDEQFF. Written as DNA, the CDR3 is TGTGCCAGCAGTTTCTACGATGAGCAGTTCTTC.

The chain couples TRBV5-1 to TRBJ2-7; D call uncertain. V was cut by 0 bases and J by 3 bases, with 13 bases left in between. Germline-derived CDR1 and CDR2 are SGHRS and YFSETQ. The CDR3 is made up of 15 amino acids. CDR3 nucleotide sequence: TGCGCCAGCAGCTTGGGCCAAGCAGTCAGCTACGAGCAGTACTTC. It translates to CASSLGQAVSYEQYF.

The rearrangement uses TRBV7-9 and TRBJ1-1, with 7 bases matching TRBD1. J was trimmed by 0 bases and V by 5 bases; bases with no gene match: 9. Germline values: CDR1 SEHNR, CDR2 FQNEAQ (reference sequence). CDR3 length: 16 residues. The CDR3 region is CASSRRLGQLNTEAFF. CDR3 in DNA: TGTGCCAGCAGCCGTAGGCTGGGACAGTTGAACACTGAAGCTTTCTTT. Variable domain in full (rest from reference TRBV7-9 and TRBJ1-1): DTGVSQNPRHKITKRGQNVTFRCDPISEHNRLYWYRQTLGQGPEFLTYFQNEAQLEKSRLLSDRFSAERPKGSFSTLEIQRTEQGDSAMYLCASSRRLGQLNTEAFFGQGTRLTVV.

V is TRBV10-3 and J is TRBJ2-2; D gene unclear. The CDR3 is 14 residues long. Trimming took off 4 bases at V and 7 bases at J, with 13 bases between the two ends. The V gene's germline CDR1 is ENHRY and CDR2 SYGVKD. The CDR3 loop reads CAISGRPGDGELFF. CDR3 DNA: TGTGCCATCAGTGGACGGCCTGGGGACGGGGAGCTGTTTTTT.

This clonotype was observed a few times. V gene TRBV5-6 combines with J gene TRBJ2-7, with D possibly matching TRBD2 (5 bases). Per the germline V gene, CDR1 is SGHDT and CDR2 is YYEEEE. V was clipped by 5 bases and J by 2 bases, with 14 bases between them. The length of the CDR3 is 14 residues. CDR3 sequence reads: CASRVRGSTYEQYV. Here the CDR3 DNA reads TGTGCCAGCAGGGTTCGAGGGTCCACCTACGAGCAGTACGTC.

The rearrangement links TRBV5-1 to TRBJ2-3; possibly TRBD1 for D (5 bases). CDR1 is SGHRS and CDR2 is YFSETQ in the germline V gene. This CDR3 is built from 16 residues. Trimming cost V 1 base and J 0 bases, with 12 bases left between them. The CDR3: CASSLMGPSSTDTQYF. The CDR3 region has the DNA TGCGCCAGCAGCTTGATGGGGCCCTCTAGCACAGATACGCAGTATTTT.

Many counts were recorded for this clonotype. The rearrangement uses TRBV20-1 and TRBJ2-7; D is undetermined. There are 15 residues in the CDR3. Germline-derived CDR1 and CDR2 are DFQATT and SNEGSKA (reference sequence). Trimming shortened V by 0 bases and J by 4 bases, and 16 bases separated the two germline ends. The CDR3 DNA sequence: TGCAGTGCTAGAGATCCTAGGGCTGCCTCTTACGAGCAGTACGTC. The encoded protein is CSARDPRAASYEQYV.

This clonotype came up many times. The rearrangement links TRBV9 to TRBJ2-3; TRBD2 agrees at 8 bases. Trimming at V came to 2 bases and at J to 0 bases, leaving 8 bases not matched to a gene. The CDR3 covers 17 residues. The germline V gene encodes CDR1 SGDLS and CDR2 YYNGEE. The CDR3 DNA reads TGTGCCAGCAGCGTTGCGGGGGGCACATCTAGCACAGATACGCAGTATTTT. Translated: CASSVAGGTSSTDTQYF.

The chain carries TRBV7-3 and TRBJ2-3; maybe TRBD2 (6 bases). This CDR3 comprises 14 residues. Germline CDR1 is SGHTA and CDR2 is FQGTGA. Trimming removed 1 base at V and 4 bases at J, with 9 bases between. The CDR3, as DNA: TGTGCCAGCAGCTTAATCGGAGGGGCAGATACGCAGTATTTT. It yields the protein CASSLIGGADTQYF. Based on the CDR3 plus reference TRBV7-3 and TRBJ2-3, the full variable domain is GAGVSQTPSNKVTEKGKYVELRCDPISGHTALYWYRQSLGQGPEFLIYFQGTGAADDSGLPNDRFFAVRPEGSVSTLKIQRTERGDSAVYLCASSLIGGADTQYFGPGTRLTVL.

This clonotype was detected only a few times. The V gene is TRBV18, the J gene TRBJ2-3, with unresolved D. Trimming pared 2 bases from V and 2 bases from J, leaving 8 bases between. The CDR3 sequence is 14 residues long. CDR1 and CDR2 from the germline V gene are KGHSH and LQKENI. The CDR3 here is CASSPRPATDTQYF. CDR3 nucleotide sequence: TGTGCCAGCTCACCAAGGCCGGCCACAGATACGCAGTATTTT.

This clonotype was detected many times. The chain couples TRBV20-1 to TRBJ2-3, with TRBD2 matching over 10 bases. This CDR3 comprises 18 residues. J lost 4 bases, V lost 3 bases, and 16 bases had no gene match. Per the germline V gene, CDR1 is DFQATT and CDR2 is SNEGSKA (reference sequence). The CDR3 DNA is TGCAGTGCTAGGGTTGCCCAGCGGGGGGGCCAGTCTGCAGATACGCAGTATTTT. Translation gives CSARVAQRGGQSADTQYF.

The chain has TRBV4-1 and TRBJ2-2; 11 bases are a match to TRBD1. The CDR3 length is 17 residues. V was pared by 3 bases and J by 5 bases, with 8 bases of the junction left unmatched. Looked up from germline, CDR1 is MGHRA and CDR2 is YSYEKL. The DNA for the CDR3 is TGCGCCAGCAGCCAGACCGGACAGGGGGCGCGGACCGGGGAGCTGTTTTTT. It codes for CASSQTGQGARTGELFF.

The chain couples TRBV7-2 to TRBJ2-4; 11 bases match TRBD2. CDR3 length equals 15 residues. Germline V gives CDR1 SGHTA, CDR2 FQGNSA. Germline trimming cut 1 base from V and 9 bases from J; bases unmatched to any gene: 5. CDR3 protein: CASSLDPSGGSIQYF. CDR3 sequence (DNA): TGTGCCAGCAGCTTAGATCCTAGCGGGGGGTCCATTCAGTACTTC.

This clonotype was observed a single time. The rearrangement joins TRBV6-2 or TRBV6-3 to TRBJ1-2; D is perhaps TRBD1 (6 bases). The V gene's germline CDR1 is MNHEY and CDR2 SVGEGT. Trimming stripped 6 bases from V and 5 bases from J, with 19 bases between. This CDR3 region has 15 residues. This CDR3 is CASSSIRQASYGYTF. CDR3 nucleotides: TGTGCCAGCAGCAGCATCAGACAGGCATCTTATGGCTACACCTTC.

The chain couples TRBV9 to TRBJ1-6, with D maybe TRBD1 (5 bases). CDR1 is SGDLS and CDR2 is YYNGEE in the germline V gene. V dropped 3 bases and J dropped 8 bases, with 12 bases sitting between them. The CDR3 length is 14 residues. The CDR3 loop reads CASSDRSGYSPLHF. Here the CDR3 DNA reads TGTGCCAGCAGCGATCGATCAGGGTATTCACCCCTCCACTTT. Looking up the rest from reference TRBV9 and TRBJ1-6 gives the full variable domain: DSGVTQTPKHLITATGQRVTLRCSPRSGDLSVYWYQQSLDQGLQFLIQYYNGEERAKGNILERFSAQQFPDLHSELNLSSLELGDSALYFCASSDRSGYSPLHFGNGTRLTVT.

This clonotype was seen only a few times. This rearrangement joins TRBV4-1 to TRBJ2-2; 7 positions match TRBD1. Unmatched junction bases numbered 6, after V lost 1 base and J lost 4 bases. Germline V CDR1 and CDR2: MGHRA, YSYEKL. The CDR3 extends over 16 amino acids. The CDR3 reads CASSQVPRGPTGELFF. CDR3 DNA: TGCGCCAGCAGCCAAGTTCCGAGGGGGCCCACCGGGGAGCTGTTTTTT.